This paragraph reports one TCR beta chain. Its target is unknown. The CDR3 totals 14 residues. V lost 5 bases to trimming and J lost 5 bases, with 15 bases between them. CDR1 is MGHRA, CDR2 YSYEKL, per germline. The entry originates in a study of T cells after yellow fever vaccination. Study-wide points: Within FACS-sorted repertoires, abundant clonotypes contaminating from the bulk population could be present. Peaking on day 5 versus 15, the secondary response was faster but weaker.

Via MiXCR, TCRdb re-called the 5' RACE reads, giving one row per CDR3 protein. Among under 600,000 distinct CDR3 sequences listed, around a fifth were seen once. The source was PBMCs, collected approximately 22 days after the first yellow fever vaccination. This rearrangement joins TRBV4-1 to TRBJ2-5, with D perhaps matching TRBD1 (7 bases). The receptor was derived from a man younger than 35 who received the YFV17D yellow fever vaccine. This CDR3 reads CASSSQGGRETQYF. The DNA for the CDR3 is TGCGCCAGCAGCTCCCAGGGGGGTCGGGAGACCCAGTACTTC.